This TCR beta chain came from a study of cytomegalovirus exposure and HLA in healthy donors (dated by TCRdb to about 2017). About the full investigation: According to a later analysis, the roughly 120 validation repertoires were produced on the same platform as the 666 repertoires of the first cohort. The aim of the study was to test whether cataloging public T cell receptors could identify signatures of past pathogen exposure. A separate validation cohort of 100 to 150 different subjects was used in addition to the roughly 620-subject first cohort. High-throughput TCR immunosequencing, statistical association of individual TCRs with disease status, and machine learning were combined to predict cytomegalovirus infection status. The research as a whole found: Three of the identified cytomegalovirus-associated TCR beta chains were confirmed in vitro to be specific for cytomegalovirus antigens. The classifier was reported to diagnose cytomegalovirus status with high specificity and sensitivity in both the original cohort and the validation cohort. The authors suggested that the approach could potentially be extended to other disease states and immunological phenotypes. A total of about 180 TCR beta chains were listed by the study as associated with cytomegalovirus. All 120 or so repertoires were used to score co-occurrence in the validation cohort in a later analysis, because that analysis had no HLA typing for the cohort. Subsequent analysis determined that TCRs grouped into clusters in the first cohort also showed a tendency toward co-occurrence across the 130 or so validation repertoires, and approximately 94% of cluster scores exceeded 0. While some public TCRs were present in many individuals, most TCR sequences turned up only very rarely across donors.

Spanning cysteine to phenylalanine, the CDR3 consists of 17 amino acids. Just the 51-base CDR3 DNA is kept, in frame starting at base 1. CDR1 MNHEY and CDR2 SMNVEV were looked up in the germline V gene (reference sequence). Ends trimmed: V by 5 bases, J by 2 bases; bases unmatched to a gene: 7. Library construction relied on the immunoSEQ multiplex PCR assay. The study's processing was this. To diagnose cytomegalovirus status from the catalog of TCR beta chain sequences, a statistical classification framework was built. The clones in this table, taken by TCRdb from immuneACCESS, are in-frame only. Not every clone is retained; where verified, under half of the shortfall comes from an unresolved V gene, and the cause of the rest is unknown. V, J and clone size were drawn from that table, and D and trimming were deduced from the DNA. The sample contains some 250,000 clones, around 90% of them found a single time. Together, the top ten hold roughly 0.38% of the sample.

Donors formed part of the validation cohort, which comprised about 130 subjects and was distinct from the first cohort of 690 or so subjects. With respect to this clone: Its antigen is still unknown. One base away there is no much larger clone; base qualities are not given.

The specimen was PBMCs. This chain joins TRBV27 to TRBJ2-3, and TRBD2 matches 13 of the central bases. This clonotype originated in a woman younger than 35 in good health and CMV-seronegative. The CDR3 amino acid sequence is: CASSPRTSGGITDTQYF. The base sequence is TGTGCCAGCAGTCCCCGGACTAGCGGGGGCATCACAGATACGCAGTATTTT.